This section outlines one TCR beta chain sequence together with its context. Its antigen is unidentified. Method: immunoSEQ multiplex PCR; TCRdb's copy keeps in-frame clones and lacks some. In the table there are approximately 35,000 clones, 75% to 90% of which are singletons. V shed 5 bases, J shed 4 bases, and the junction held 3 bases outside the gene matches. The CDR3 loop spans 14 amino acids. Germline V gene lookup returns CDR1 LGHNA and CDR2 YSLEER. Chemo-refractory metastatic non-small-cell lung cancer patients underwent focal radiation alongside CTLA-4 blockade with ipilimumab. These data belong to a study of radiotherapy plus CTLA-4 blockade in lung cancer. Turning to the study itself: With 31% of patients having disease control, objective responses were seen in about 17%. Study-level findings and limits: In blood, tumor-derived TCR clones expanded after radiotherapy plus ipilimumab. It was early blood T cell clone dynamics, with interferon-beta, that reportedly best predicted response.

The specimen was peripheral blood, collected from a patient treated with radiotherapy plus ipilimumab. The TCR comes from a human donor with non-small cell lung cancer who had stable disease on radiotherapy plus ipilimumab. V usage is TRBV4-3 and J usage is TRBJ1-4, with TRBD1 matching 8 bases. CDR3 bases: TGCGCCAGCAGCTTACAGGGGGGTAATGAAAAACTGTTTTTT. It encodes CASSLQGGNEKLFF.